Each of the 8 T cell receptor beta chains below was sequenced from the same sample in a study of blood T cell repertoires in COVID-19. Profiled with immunoSEQ multiplex PCR; TCRdb holds only in-frame clones, not every one. The sample lists 40,000 to 50,000 clones, around 82% occurring once. The sequenced sample was peripheral blood. Receptor source: a man aged 35 to 55 with active or convalescent COVID-19.

This clone occurred a few times. This sequence joins TRBV3-1 (or the pseudogene TRBV3-2) and TRBJ2-7; 8 bases are a match to TRBD2. The germline V gene has CDR1 LGHDT and CDR2 YNNKEL (reference sequence). V was clipped by 0 bases and J by 9 bases; unmatched bases: 10. This CDR3 is built from 15 residues. The CDR3 is CASSQDSSGRSTQYF. The CDR3 DNA reads TGTGCCAGCAGCCAAGATAGCAGCGGGAGAAGTACGCAGTACTTC.

The chain has TRBV14 and TRBJ2-7; weak D call: TRBD2 (5 bases). From germline, CDR1 is SGHDN and CDR2 FVKESK. The CDR3 contains 18 residues. V lost 4 bases and J lost 4, with 26 bases in between. CDR3 region: CASSLLQSGRVRGYEQYF. The CDR3 DNA is TGTGCCAGCAGCCTCCTTCAGAGCGGAAGGGTACGGGGTTACGAGCAGTACTTC.

This clone was seen only once. The rearrangement joins TRBV6-2 or TRBV6-3 to TRBJ2-7, with 7 nucleotides matching TRBD1. Germline V gene data show CDR1 as MNHEY and CDR2 as SVGEGT. J gave up 2 bases and V 6 bases, and 4 bases lay outside the gene matches. The CDR3 spans 13 residues. The CDR3 is CASSPGGPYEQYF. The CDR3 nucleotides read TGTGCCAGCAGCCCAGGGGGTCCCTACGAGCAGTACTTC.

This chain links TRBV28 with TRBJ2-6; weak D call: TRBD2 (7 bases). V lost 10 bases and J lost 4, with 20 bases in between. The germline V gene has CDR1 MDHEN and CDR2 SYDVKM. The CDR3 is 16 residues long. CDR3 DNA sequence: TGTGCCACCAACCGCCGGGGGGCGACGGGGGCCAACGTCCTGACTTTC. It translates to CATNRRGATGANVLTF. Filled out from reference TRBV28 and TRBJ2-6, the complete variable domain reads DVKVTQSSRYLVKRTGEKVFLECVQDMDHENMFWYRQDPGLGLRLIYFSYDVKMKEKGDIPEGYSVSREKKERFSLILESASTNQTSMYLCATNRRGATGANVLTFGAGSRLTVL.

The J gene is TRBJ1-2, the V gene TRBV27; 7 bases line up with TRBD1. The CDR3 covers 15 residues. The germline CDR1 and CDR2 sequences are MNHEY and SMNVEV (reference sequence). Trimming at V came to 3 bases and at J to 3 bases, leaving 7 bases not matched to a gene. CDR3 loop: CASSFTGTAHYGYTF. The CDR3 region has the DNA TGTGCCAGCAGTTTCACCGGGACAGCACACTATGGCTACACCTTC.

The rearrangement links TRBV4-3 to TRBJ1-2, with 8 bases matching TRBD1. The CDR3 is 14 residues long. Germline CDR1 is LGHNA and CDR2 is YSLEER. With V trimmed by 4 bases and J by 7 bases, 8 bases remained unmatched. The CDR3 coding sequence is TGCGCCAGCAGCCCTAACGGACAGGGTCCTGGCTACACCTTC. This codes for CASSPNGQGPGYTF.

The genes are TRBV5-4 and TRBJ2-5; 9 bases line up with TRBD2. Germline V gives CDR1 SGHNT, CDR2 YYREEE (reference sequence). This CDR3 spans 16 amino acids. The junction had 8 bases not matched to a gene; V was cut back by 0 bases and J by 5 bases. The CDR3 here is CASSLDAGGLVETQYF. Written as DNA, the CDR3 is TGTGCCAGCAGCTTGGACGCGGGGGGGCTCGTGGAGACCCAGTACTTC.

The CDR3: CAWTGHFNNVLTF. The DNA of the CDR3 is TGTGCCTGGACCGGACACTTCAACAACGTCCTGACTTTC. The gene calls are TRBV30 and TRBJ2-6, with TRBD1 as a possible D gene (5 bases). This CDR3 has 13 amino acids. With 4 bases removed from V and 9 bases from J, the gap between germline ends came to 13 bases. Germline V gene lookup returns CDR1 GTSNPN and CDR2 SVGIG (reference sequence).